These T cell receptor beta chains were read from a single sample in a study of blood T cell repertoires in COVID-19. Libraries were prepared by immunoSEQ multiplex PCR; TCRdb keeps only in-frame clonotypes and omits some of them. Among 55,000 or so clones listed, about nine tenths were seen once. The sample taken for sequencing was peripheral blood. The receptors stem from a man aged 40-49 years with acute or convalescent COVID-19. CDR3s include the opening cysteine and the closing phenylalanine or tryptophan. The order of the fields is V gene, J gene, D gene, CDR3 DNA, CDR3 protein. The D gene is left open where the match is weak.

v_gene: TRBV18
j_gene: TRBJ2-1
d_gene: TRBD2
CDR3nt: TGTGCCAGCTCACCTGGGACTAGCGGGACGTACAATGAGCAGTTCTTC
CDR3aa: CASSPGTSGTYNEQFF

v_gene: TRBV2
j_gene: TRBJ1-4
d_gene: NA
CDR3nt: TGTGCCAGCAGTGAAGACAGGAGTCGGAATGAAAAACTGTTTTTT
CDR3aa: CASSEDRSRNEKLFF

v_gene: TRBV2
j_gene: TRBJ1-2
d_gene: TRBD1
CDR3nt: TGTGCCAGCAGTGTGGGGGACAGGGGCTTCTATGGCTACACCTTC
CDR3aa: CASSVGDRGFYGYTF

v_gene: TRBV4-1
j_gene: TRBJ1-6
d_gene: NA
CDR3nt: TGCGCCAGCAGCCCGTTGCGGGAGTTGAGTTATAATTCACCCCTCCACTTT
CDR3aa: CASSPLRELSYNSPLHF

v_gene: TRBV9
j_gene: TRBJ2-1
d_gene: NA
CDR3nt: TGTGCCAGCAGCGTAGTTGGAGGGACTGGCAATGAGCAGTTCTTC
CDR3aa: CASSVVGGTGNEQFF

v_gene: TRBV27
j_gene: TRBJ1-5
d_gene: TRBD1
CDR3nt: TGTGCCAGCAGTCCGACAGGGGCCAAACAGCCCCAGCATTTT
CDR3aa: CASSPTGAKQPQHF

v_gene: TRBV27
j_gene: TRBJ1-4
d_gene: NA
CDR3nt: TGTGCCAGCAGTTTATCGGGGGCAGGGGTAAAAAATGAAAAACTGTTTTTT
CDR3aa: CASSLSGAGVKNEKLFF

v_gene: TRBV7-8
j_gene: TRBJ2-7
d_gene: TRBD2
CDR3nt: TGTGCCAGCAGCTTACGTCGCGGGAGGGAGGAAGGCGAGCAGTACTTC
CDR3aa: CASSLRRGREEGEQYF

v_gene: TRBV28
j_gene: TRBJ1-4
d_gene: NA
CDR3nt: TGTGCCAGCAGATCCCCGGGATCTAATGAAAAACTGTTTTTT
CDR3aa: CASRSPGSNEKLFF

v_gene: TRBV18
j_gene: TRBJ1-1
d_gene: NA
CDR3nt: TGTGCCAGCTCGTCTCAGTGGGGCGCTGAAGCTTTCTTT
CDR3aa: CASSSQWGAEAFF

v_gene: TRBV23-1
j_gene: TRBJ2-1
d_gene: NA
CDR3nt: TGCGCCAGTCCCCAATCCGGGGCGGGAACAAATGAGCAGTTCTTC
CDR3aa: CASPQSGAGTNEQFF

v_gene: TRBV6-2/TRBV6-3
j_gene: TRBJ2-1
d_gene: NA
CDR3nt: TGTGCCAGCAGTTTTGATTTTTTGCCGAGAAACGAGCAGTTCTTC
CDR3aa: CASSFDFLPRNEQFF

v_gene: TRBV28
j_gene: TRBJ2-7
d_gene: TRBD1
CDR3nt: TGTGCCAGCAGCCCCGGGACAGACATTTACGAGCAGTACTTC
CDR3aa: CASSPGTDIYEQYF

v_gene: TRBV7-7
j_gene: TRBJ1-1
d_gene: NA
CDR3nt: TGTGCCAGCAGCGCTAGTGGAGACACTGAAGCTTTCTTT
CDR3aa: CASSASGDTEAFF

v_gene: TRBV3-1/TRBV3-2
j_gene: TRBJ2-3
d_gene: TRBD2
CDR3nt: TGTGCCAGCAGCCAAGGCGGAGCGGGAGCAGATACGCAGTATTTT
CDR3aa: CASSQGGAGADTQYF

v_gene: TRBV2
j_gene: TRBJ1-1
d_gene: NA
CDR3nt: TGTGCCAGCAGGTTGGGCCAGCCCGGCACTGAAGCTTTCTTT
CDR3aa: CASRLGQPGTEAFF

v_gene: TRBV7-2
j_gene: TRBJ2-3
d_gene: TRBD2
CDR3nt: TGTGCCAGCAGCTTATGGCGGGAGGCAGATACGCAGTATTTT
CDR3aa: CASSLWREADTQYF

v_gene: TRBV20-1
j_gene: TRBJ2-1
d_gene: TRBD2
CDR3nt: TGCAGTGCTAGTGTGGTAGCGGGAGGCCCGCAGTTCTTC
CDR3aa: CSASVVAGGPQFF

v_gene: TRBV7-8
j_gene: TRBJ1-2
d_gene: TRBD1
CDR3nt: TGTGCCAGCAGCGTAGGGGGGGACAGGGGAGACGGCTACACCTTC
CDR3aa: CASSVGGDRGDGYTF

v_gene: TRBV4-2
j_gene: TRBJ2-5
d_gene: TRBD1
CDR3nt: TGTGCCAGCAGCCAAGGTGACGGACAGGGGGCGAGAGAGACCCAGTACTTC
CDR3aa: CASSQGDGQGARETQYF

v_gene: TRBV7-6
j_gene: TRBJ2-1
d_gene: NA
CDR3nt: TGTGCCAGCAGCTTAAAGAGCTCCTACAATGAGCAGTTCTTC
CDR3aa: CASSLKSSYNEQFF

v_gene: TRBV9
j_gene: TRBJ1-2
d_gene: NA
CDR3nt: TGTGCCAGCAGCGCGCCGAGCTATGGCTACACCTTC
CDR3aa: CASSAPSYGYTF

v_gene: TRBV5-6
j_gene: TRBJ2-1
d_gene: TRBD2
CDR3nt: TGTGCCAGCAGACGCCCTTTTGGGTCTAGCGGCTCCAATGAGCAGTTCTTC
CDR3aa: CASRRPFGSSGSNEQFF

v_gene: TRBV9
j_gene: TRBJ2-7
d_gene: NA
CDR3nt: TGTGCCAGCAGCCGACGGGGCTACGAGCAGTACTTC
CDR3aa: CASSRRGYEQYF

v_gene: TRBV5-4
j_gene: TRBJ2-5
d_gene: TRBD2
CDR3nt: TGTGCCAGCAGACCCGGGACTAGCGGCTCCCAAGAGACCCAGTACTTC
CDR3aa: CASRPGTSGSQETQYF